This T cell receptor (beta chain) was recovered during a study of blood T cell repertoires in COVID-19. V dropped 2 bases and J dropped 5; count of bases not matched to a gene: 12. The CDR3 has 17 residues. Per the original methods: How many nucleated cells were present was estimated from reference gene primer amplification. Sequencing was performed with immunoSEQ multiplex PCR; in TCRdb, only in-frame clones are kept and a portion is missing. The D gene and trimming were derived from the DNA, and the V and J assignments and clone size from that table. The sample consists of about 200,000 clones, about 90% of them appearing once.

Sequenced material: PBMCs or T cells enriched from blood (not recorded which). The TCR originated in a woman between 18 and 29 years old who had recovered from COVID-19. V usage is TRBV23-1 and J usage is TRBJ1-5; TRBD1 matches at 7 bases. TRBV23-1 has ORF status, its function being uncertain. The CDR3 loop reads CASSQGRGCIDYQPQHF. CDR3 coding DNA: TGCGCCAGCAGTCAAGGCAGGGGGTGTATCGATTATCAGCCCCAGCATTTT.